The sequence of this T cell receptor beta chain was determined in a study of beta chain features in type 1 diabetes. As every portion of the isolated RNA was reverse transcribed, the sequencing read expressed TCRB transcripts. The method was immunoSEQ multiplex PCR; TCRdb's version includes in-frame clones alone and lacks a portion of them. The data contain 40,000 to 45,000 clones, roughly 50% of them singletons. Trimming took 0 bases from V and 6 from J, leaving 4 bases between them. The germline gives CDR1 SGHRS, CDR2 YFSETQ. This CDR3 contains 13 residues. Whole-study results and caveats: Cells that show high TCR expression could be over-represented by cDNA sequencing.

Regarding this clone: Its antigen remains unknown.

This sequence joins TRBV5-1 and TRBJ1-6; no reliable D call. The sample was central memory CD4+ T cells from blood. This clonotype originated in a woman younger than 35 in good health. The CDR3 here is CASSLASNSPLHF. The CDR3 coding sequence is TGCGCCAGCAGCTTGGCCAGTAATTCACCCCTCCACTTT. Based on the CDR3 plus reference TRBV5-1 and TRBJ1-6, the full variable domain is KAGVTQTPRYLIKTRGQQVTLSCSPISGHRSVSWYQQTPGQGLQFLFEYFSETQRNKGNFPGRFSGRQFSNSRSEMNVSTLELGDSALYLCASSLASNSPLHFGNGTRLTVT.